This TCR beta chain was identified in a study of shared clonotypes between healthy human individuals. There were no recent acute infections or vaccinations among the donors, who were healthy HIV-negative adults. Study-wide results and caveats: All-four-donor shared clonotypes had higher generation probabilities than non-shared clonotypes did. Rarefaction showed sorted-subset sequencing was incomplete despite large depth. Tissue TCR repertoires likely differ from these blood-only repertoires.

Notes on this clone: The antigen is not known.

The V segment lost 6 bases and the J segment 11 bases; nucleotides outside the gene matches: 11. The CDR3 loop spans 13 amino acids. Germline assignment: CDR1 SEHNR and CDR2 FQNEAQ (reference sequence). Here immunoSEQ multiplex PCR was the method, and the copy in TCRdb shows in-frame clones only, minus some. The sample lists about 710,000 clones; around 73% were seen once. The V gene is TRBV7-9, the J gene TRBJ1-1, with 8 bases aligning to TRBD1. The sample taken for sequencing was memory CD4+ T cells sorted from blood. Subset of the sample: CD45RA-negative fraction. The receptor's source is a woman aged 30 to 39 in good health. The CDR3 sequence is CASSPGGRLGAFF. The CDR3 region has the DNA TGTGCCAGCAGTCCAGGGGGCCGATTGGGGGCTTTCTTT.